This T cell receptor (beta chain) was sequenced during a study of blood T cell repertoires in COVID-19. Overall study context: The samples span acute and convalescent COVID-19 from the United States, Italy and Spain.

Assignments of participants to cohorts depended upon their own reported clinical history. This clone was detected a few times. Original processing methods: Amplified reference gene primers provided the basis for estimating nucleated cell counts. Profiling relied on immunoSEQ multiplex PCR, and the TCRdb table lists in-frame clones only, not all of them. The V and J calls and clone size are taken from that table; D and trimming were inferred from the DNA. The sample has some 250,000 clones, approximately 85% seen once. The clonotype was recovered from a woman aged 45 to 65 who had recovered from COVID-19. The sample comprised PBMCs or T cells enriched from blood (not recorded which).

In DNA, the CDR3 is TGTGCCAGCAGCTCAAATAAACAGGGGGGTAGTGAAGCTTTCTTT. It specifies CASSSNKQGGSEAFF. V and J are TRBV7-9 and TRBJ1-1; 8 nucleotides agree with TRBD1. In germline, CDR1 is SEHNR, CDR2 FQNEAQ (reference sequence). The junction had 11 bases not matched to a gene; V was cut back by 4 bases and J by 7 bases. This CDR3 region has 15 residues.